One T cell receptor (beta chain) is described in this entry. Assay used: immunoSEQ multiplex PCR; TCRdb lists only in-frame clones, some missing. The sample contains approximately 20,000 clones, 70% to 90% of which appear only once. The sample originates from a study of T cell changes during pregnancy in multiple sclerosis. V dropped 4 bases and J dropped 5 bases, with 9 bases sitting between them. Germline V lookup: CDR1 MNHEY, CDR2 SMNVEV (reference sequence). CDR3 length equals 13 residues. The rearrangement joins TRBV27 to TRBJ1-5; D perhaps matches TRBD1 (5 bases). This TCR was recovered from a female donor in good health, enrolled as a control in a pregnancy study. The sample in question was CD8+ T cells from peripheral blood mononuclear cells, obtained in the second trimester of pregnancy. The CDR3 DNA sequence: TGTGCCAGCAGTTATATGGGGCATCAGCCCCAGCATTTT. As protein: CASSYMGHQPQHF.